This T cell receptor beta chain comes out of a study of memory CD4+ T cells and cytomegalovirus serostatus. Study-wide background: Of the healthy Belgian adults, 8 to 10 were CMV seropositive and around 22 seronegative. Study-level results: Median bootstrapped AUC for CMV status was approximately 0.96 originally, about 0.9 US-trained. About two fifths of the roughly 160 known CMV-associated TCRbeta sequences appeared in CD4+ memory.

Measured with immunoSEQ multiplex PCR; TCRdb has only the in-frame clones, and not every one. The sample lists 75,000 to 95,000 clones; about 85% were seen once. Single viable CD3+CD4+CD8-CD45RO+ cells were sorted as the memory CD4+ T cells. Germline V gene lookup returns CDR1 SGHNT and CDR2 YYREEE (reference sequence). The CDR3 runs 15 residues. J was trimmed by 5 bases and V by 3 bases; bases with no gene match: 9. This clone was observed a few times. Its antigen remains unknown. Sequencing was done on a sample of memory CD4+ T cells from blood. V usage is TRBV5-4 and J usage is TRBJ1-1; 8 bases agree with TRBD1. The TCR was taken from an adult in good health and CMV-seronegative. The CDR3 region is CASSSAGTGITEAFF. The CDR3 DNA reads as TGTGCCAGCAGCTCTGCCGGGACAGGAATAACTGAAGCTTTCTTT.